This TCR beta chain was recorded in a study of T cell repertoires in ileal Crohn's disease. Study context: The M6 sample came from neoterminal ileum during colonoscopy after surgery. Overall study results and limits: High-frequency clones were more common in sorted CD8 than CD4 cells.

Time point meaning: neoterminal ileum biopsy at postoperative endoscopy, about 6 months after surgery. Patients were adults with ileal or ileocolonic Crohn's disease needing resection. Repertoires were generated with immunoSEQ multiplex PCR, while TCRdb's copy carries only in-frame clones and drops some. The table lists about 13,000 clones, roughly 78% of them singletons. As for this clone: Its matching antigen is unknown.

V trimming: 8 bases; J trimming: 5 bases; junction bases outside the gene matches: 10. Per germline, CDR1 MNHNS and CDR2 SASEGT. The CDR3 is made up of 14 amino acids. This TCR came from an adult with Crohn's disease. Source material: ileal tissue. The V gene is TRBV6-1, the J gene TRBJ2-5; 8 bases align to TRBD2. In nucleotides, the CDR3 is TGTGCCAGCGGGTTGAGAGCGGGGGTGGAGACCCAGTACTTC. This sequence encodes CASGLRAGVETQYF.